The clone carrying this T cell receptor (beta chain) is classed as medium-sized by frequency. This entry comes from a study of CD8 T cells in cerebrospinal fluid in Alzheimer's disease. CSF cells were profiled by 10X single-cell V(D)J and 5' expression. TCRdb re-called the 10x single-cell sequencing reads and gives one entry per CDR3 protein, without DNA. This sample contains about 730 distinct CDR3 sequences. The germline CDR1 and CDR2 sequences are SGHDN and FVKESK. The CDR3 contains 15 residues. This TCR was recovered from a human donor with Alzheimer's disease. Sequencing was carried out using cerebrospinal fluid. V usage is TRBV14 and J usage is TRBJ2-5; TCRdb gives TRBD1 as the D gene, but with no DNA this cannot be confirmed. CDR3 region: CASSQQRTGQETQYF.